The 29 T cell receptor beta chains below come from one sample, sequenced in a study of T cell changes during pregnancy in multiple sclerosis. Some clones are missing from TCRdb's copy, which holds only in-frame ones; the method was immunoSEQ multiplex PCR. This sample has 20,000 to 25,000 clones, with roughly nine tenths found just once. The starting material was CD8+ T cells from peripheral blood mononuclear cells, obtained in the first trimester of pregnancy. Every receptor here comes from a female donor in good health, enrolled as a control in a pregnancy study.

The V call is TRBV5-4, the J call TRBJ2-3, with a possible D match to TRBD1 (6 bases). Germline CDR1 and CDR2: SGHNT and YYREEE (reference sequence). The CDR3 totals 16 residues. The V and J ends lost 6 bases and 1 base respectively, with 18 bases between them. The CDR3, as DNA: TGTGCCAGCACCATTTCAGGGGAGTGGGGCACAGATACGCAGTATTTT. This sequence encodes CASTISGEWGTDTQYF.

The chain employs TRBV29-1 and TRBJ2-2; 8 bases match TRBD2. The CDR3 is 15 amino acids. With V trimmed by 4 bases and J by 5 bases, 9 bases remained unmatched. CDR1 is SQVTM and CDR2 is ANQGSEA in the germline V gene. Written as DNA, the CDR3 is TGCAGCGTTGTGGACGGGGGGGCCAGAACCGGGGAGCTGTTTTTT. The encoded protein is CSVVDGGARTGELFF.

This clone came up once. CDR3 DNA: TGTGCCAGCAGTAGGCGACTAGCGGGGGGTATCGAGACCCAGTACTTC. Translation: CASSRRLAGGIETQYF. The V and J genes are TRBV7-6 and TRBJ2-5; 13 bases align to TRBD2. The CDR3 loop spans 16 amino acids. The V and J ends lost 6 bases and 5 bases, in that order; junction bases with no gene match: 9. Per the germline V gene, CDR1 is SGHVS and CDR2 is FNYEAQ.

V gene TRBV19 combines with J gene TRBJ2-6; 9 positions match TRBD1. V lost 5 bases and J lost 2; bases outside the gene matches: 10. This CDR3 has 18 amino acids. Germline CDR1 is LNHDA and CDR2 is SQIVND (reference sequence). The CDR3, as DNA: TGTGCCAGTAGTCCCTACGGGGACAGGGATCCTGGGGCCAACGTCCTGACTTTC. Its protein product is CASSPYGDRDPGANVLTF. Full variable domain (outside the CDR3, taken from reference TRBV19 and TRBJ2-6): DGGITQSPKYLFRKEGQNVTLSCEQNLNHDAMYWYRQDPGQGLRLIYYSQIVNDFQKGDIAEGYSVSREKKESFPLTVTSAQKNPTAFYLCASSPYGDRDPGANVLTFGAGSRLTVL.

This sequence joins TRBV19 and TRBJ1-6; D perhaps matches TRBD1 (5 bases). The V gene lost 1 base and the J gene lost 7 bases, with 11 bases spanning the gap. Looked up from germline, CDR1 is LNHDA and CDR2 is SQIVND (reference sequence). This CDR3 is 15 amino acids long. The CDR3 spells CASSIVTAPNSPLHF. CDR3 DNA sequence: TGTGCCAGTAGTATAGTGACAGCGCCAAATTCACCCCTCCACTTT.

The chain uses TRBV10-2 and TRBJ1-1; TRBD1 is a possible D gene (5 bases). The V end lost 10 bases, the J end lost 5 bases, and 14 bases lay between the germline ends. Germline V gene lookup returns CDR1 WSHSY and CDR2 SAAADI. The CDR3 loop spans 12 amino acids. This chain's CDR3 is CATLTGGTEAFF. Written as DNA, the CDR3 is TGCGCCACCCTGACGGGGGGGACTGAAGCTTTCTTT.

V usage is TRBV6-5 and J usage is TRBJ2-3, with D maybe TRBD1 (6 bases). The CDR3 covers 15 residues. Trimming cost V 6 bases and J 0 bases, with 13 bases left between them. The germline gives CDR1 MNHEY, CDR2 SVGAGI. The CDR3 region is CASSSGHLSTDTQYF. In nucleotides, the CDR3 is TGTGCCAGCAGCTCGGGACACCTTAGCACAGATACGCAGTATTTT.

The J gene is TRBJ2-3, the V gene TRBV7-2, with 9 bases matching TRBD2. The junction had 12 bases not matched to a gene; V was cut back by 5 bases and J by 6 bases. Germline CDR1 is SGHTA and CDR2 is FQGNSA. The CDR3 contains 16 residues. The CDR3 sequence: CASSPQTSGWLDTQYF. CDR3 coding DNA: TGTGCCAGCAGCCCTCAGACTAGCGGTTGGTTGGATACGCAGTATTTT.

The chain carries TRBV14 and TRBJ1-3; tentatively, D is TRBD1 (6 bases). Trimming took 4 bases from V and 3 from J, leaving 10 bases between them. The germline gives CDR1 SGHDN, CDR2 FVKESK. The CDR3 totals 14 residues. CDR3 residues: CASSRRGFGNTIYF. The CDR3 nucleotides read TGTGCCAGCAGCCGCAGGGGTTTTGGAAACACCATATATTTT.

The chain employs TRBV6-5 and TRBJ2-7, with D possibly TRBD2 on 6 matching bases. The V gene lost 2 bases and the J gene lost 2 bases, with 10 bases spanning the gap. CDR1 is MNHEY and CDR2 is SVGAGI in the germline V gene. This CDR3 contains 14 residues. The CDR3 here is CASSYEGLAYEQYF. CDR3 DNA sequence: TGTGCCAGCAGTTACGAGGGACTCGCCTACGAGCAGTACTTC.

This chain connects TRBV7-8 to TRBJ2-1, with D perhaps TRBD1 (8 bases). The CDR3 has 14 residues. With 6 bases removed from V and 9 bases from J, the gap between germline ends came to 18 bases. Germline lookup yields CDR1 SGHVS and CDR2 FQNEAQ. The CDR3 sequence: CASSQVTGGGEQFF. CDR3 sequence (DNA): TGTGCCAGCAGTCAAGTTACAGGGGGGGGTGAGCAGTTCTTC.

Only one count was recorded for this clone. The V and J genes are TRBV16 and TRBJ2-3, with D tentatively TRBD2 (5 bases). This CDR3 is built from 19 residues. Trimming removed 2 bases from V and 0 bases from J, with 21 bases in between. Per the germline V gene, CDR1 is KGHSY and CDR2 is FQNENV. CDR3 nucleotide sequence: TGTGCCAGCAGCCAAAGCCTCAGTGACGGGGTAGGGAGCACAGATACGCAGTATTTT. Encoded protein: CASSQSLSDGVGSTDTQYF.

By sample fraction, this clone is medium-sized. The V call is TRBV6-1, the J call TRBJ2-7, with 7 bases matching TRBD2. The CDR3 is made up of 15 amino acids. J lost 1 base, V lost 1 base, and 4 bases had no gene match. Germline CDR1 and CDR2: MNHNS and SASEGT. The chain's CDR3 is CASSEGAGESYEQYF. The CDR3 DNA follows: TGTGCCAGCAGTGAAGGTGCGGGGGAGTCCTACGAGCAGTACTTC.

V is TRBV10-3 and J is TRBJ1-4, with TRBD1 matching 7 bases. V was pared by 6 bases and J by 5 bases, with 3 bases of the junction left unmatched. Germline V gives CDR1 ENHRY, CDR2 SYGVKD. This CDR3 has 13 residues. The CDR3 loop reads CAIREGANEKLFF. The CDR3 nucleotides are TGTGCCATCAGAGAGGGGGCGAATGAAAAACTGTTTTTT.

V gene TRBV29-1 combines with J gene TRBJ1-1; 10 positions match TRBD1. There are 14 residues in the CDR3. V shed 6 bases, J shed 11 bases, and the junction held 15 bases outside the gene matches. Germline loops: CDR1 SQVTM, CDR2 ANQGSEA. This chain's CDR3 is CSVVDRDRGGSAFF. CDR3 in DNA: TGCAGCGTCGTTGACCGGGACAGGGGTGGGTCGGCTTTCTTT.

The rearrangement joins TRBV9 to TRBJ1-3, with D possibly TRBD1 on 5 matching bases. V gave up 0 bases and J gave up 0 bases, with 13 bases separating them. The CDR3 runs 17 residues. Germline CDR1 is SGDLS and CDR2 is YYNGEE. The CDR3, as DNA: TGTGCCAGCAGCGTAGCTAAGGACGGACACTCTGGAAACACCATATATTTT. Residues: CASSVAKDGHSGNTIYF.

Points on this clone: Possible read error: a much larger clone is one base away. The chain carries TRBV2 and TRBJ2-3; the match to TRBD2 covers 8 bases. The V segment lost 2 bases and the J segment 0 bases; nucleotides outside the gene matches: 1. In germline, CDR1 is SNHLY, CDR2 FYNNEI. The CDR3 is made up of 15 amino acids. The CDR3 region is CASSESSGSTDTQYF. Written as DNA, the CDR3 is TGTGCCAGCAGTGAATCTAGCGGGAGCACAGATACGCAGTATTTT.

The chain employs TRBV11-3 and TRBJ2-1; the match to TRBD2 covers 9 bases. Trimming removed 5 bases from V and 5 bases from J; junction bases left unmatched: 7. Germline V gene data show CDR1 as SGHNT and CDR2 as YENEEA. The CDR3 is 15 residues long. As DNA, the CDR3 is TGTGCCAGCAGCCTCCTGGCGGGAGGGAACAATGAGCAGTTCTTC. Its translation is CASSLLAGGNNEQFF.

The chain is built from TRBV7-9 and TRBJ1-2; the D is unclear. The V gene's germline CDR1 is SEHNR and CDR2 FQNEAQ (reference sequence). The CDR3 runs to 11 residues. V shed 4 bases and J shed 3 bases, with 3 bases lying between them. In DNA form, the CDR3 reads TGTGCCAGCAGCTCCGACTATGGCTACACCTTC. Protein product: CASSSDYGYTF. Supplemented by reference TRBV7-9 and TRBJ1-2, the full variable domain reads DTGVSQNPRHKITKRGQNVTFRCDPISEHNRLYWYRQTLGQGPEFLTYFQNEAQLEKSRLLSDRFSAERPKGSFSTLEIQRTEQGDSAMYLCASSSDYGYTFGSGTRLTVV.

V gene TRBV6-4 combines with J gene TRBJ2-1; 13 bases align to TRBD2. The germline CDR1 and CDR2 sequences are MRHNA and SNTAGT. The CDR3 contains 15 residues. Trimming took 3 bases from V and 6 from J; bases not matched to a gene: 2. CDR3 in DNA: TGTGCCAGCAGTGAAGGGACTAGCGGGGTCAATGAGCAGTTCTTC. It translates to CASSEGTSGVNEQFF.

The chain joins TRBV5-1 to TRBJ2-1; tentatively, D is TRBD2 (5 bases). Germline loops: CDR1 SGHRS, CDR2 YFSETQ. The CDR3 runs 15 residues. Trimming left V 0 bases short and J 6 bases short, with 13 bases between. The CDR3 loop reads CASSLALEAANEQFF. CDR3 nucleotides: TGCGCCAGCAGCTTGGCCCTGGAGGCAGCCAATGAGCAGTTCTTC.

The count of this clone is one. This sequence joins TRBV5-6 and TRBJ2-5; 10 bases align to TRBD1. CDR1 is SGHDT, CDR2 YYEEEE, per germline. The CDR3 is 15 amino acids. The ends lost 0 bases at V and 2 bases at J; junction bases unmatched: 1. The CDR3 DNA reads TGTGCCAGCAGCTTGGGACAGGGGGCTCAAGAGACCCAGTACTTC. The encoded protein is CASSLGQGAQETQYF.

The V gene is TRBV5-1, the J gene TRBJ2-3; TRBD2 might be the D (7 bases). The V end lost 0 bases, the J end lost 3 bases, and 23 bases lay between the germline ends. There are 19 residues in the CDR3. Germline V lookup: CDR1 SGHRS, CDR2 YFSETQ. CDR3 region: CASSLGLNSGGRHTDTQYF. Written as DNA, the CDR3 is TGCGCCAGCAGCTTGGGATTAAATTCGGGGGGCAGGCATACAGATACGCAGTATTTT.

The chain recombines TRBV9 with TRBJ1-1, with 8 bases fitting TRBD1. The germline gives CDR1 SGDLS, CDR2 YYNGEE. The junction had 4 bases not matched to a gene; V was cut back by 5 bases and J by 4 bases. The CDR3 contains 13 residues. CDR3 region: CASRLQGATEAFF. CDR3 coding DNA: TGTGCCAGCAGGCTCCAGGGGGCCACTGAAGCTTTCTTT.

The chain couples TRBV6-1 to TRBJ1-1, with a possible D match to TRBD1 (5 bases). The CDR3 runs 13 residues. Germline CDR1 MNHNS, CDR2 SASEGT. Trimming cost V 4 bases and J 11 bases, with 17 bases left between them. CDR3 amino acids: CASSVASGVEAFF. In DNA, the CDR3 is TGTGCCAGCAGTGTCGCCTCGGGGGTGGAGGCTTTCTTT.

This clone was seen a handful of times. This chain joins TRBV27 and TRBJ1-1; the D gene is possibly TRBD1 (5 bases). V lost 6 bases and J lost 1, with 12 bases in between. The germline CDR1 and CDR2 sequences are MNHEY and SMNVEV (reference sequence). There are 14 residues in the CDR3. The CDR3 DNA reads TGTGCCAGCAGAACCGGTGGACAGAACACTGAAGCTTTCTTT. The encoded protein is CASRTGGQNTEAFF.

V is TRBV29-1 and J is TRBJ2-2; D not certain. V lost 1 base to trimming and J lost 8 bases, with 5 bases between them. The V gene's germline CDR1 is SQVTM and CDR2 ANQGSEA. CDR3 length: 11 amino acids. The CDR3 reads CSVEGSGELFF. CDR3 nucleotides: TGCAGCGTTGAAGGTTCGGGGGAGCTGTTTTTT.

The chain joins TRBV6-9 to TRBJ1-4; 10 nucleotides match TRBD1. Germline V gene data show CDR1 as MNHGY and CDR2 as SVAAGI. J lost 6 bases, V lost 4 bases, and 5 bases had no gene match. The CDR3 has 15 amino acids. CDR3 residues: CASSSTGTGDEKLFF. The CDR3 bases are TGTGCCAGCAGTTCCACCGGGACAGGGGATGAAAAACTGTTTTTT.

The rearrangement uses TRBV18 and TRBJ2-7, with 9 bases fitting TRBD1. The CDR3 is made up of 16 amino acids. V dropped 3 bases and J dropped 2; count of bases not matched to a gene: 8. CDR1 and CDR2 from the germline V gene are KGHSH and LQKENI. The CDR3 reads CASSPTPGQGPYEQYF. The CDR3 DNA sequence: TGTGCCAGCTCACCGACGCCGGGACAGGGACCCTACGAGCAGTACTTC.